Given below is one T cell receptor beta chain in context. This clone came up once. Its antigen remains unidentified. Per-nucleotide qualities are absent, and no much larger clonotype sits a single base away. The CDR3 numbers 14 residues from cysteine through phenylalanine. The read is trimmed to its CDR3 DNA, 42 bases read in frame from base 1. The germline V gene supplies CDR1 KGHSH and CDR2 LQKENI. V gives up 5 bases and J gives up 1 base, and the segment between their germline ends measures 11 bases. This record comes from a study of blood T cell repertoires in COVID-19 (dated by TCRdb to the early 2020s). Looking at the study overall: Collaborator samples came from the United States, Italy and Spain and covered acute and convalescent phases of COVID-19. The material from the prospective study consisted of cDNA or gDNA derived from T cells, B-cell-depleted T cells, or PBMCs. The dataset comprised deeply sampled blood TCRbeta repertoires from subjects exposed to, actively infected with, or recovered from COVID-19. The repertoires were made available in a free public database intended to serve as a resource for research on the immune response to SARS-CoV-2. The samples were drawn from the first 160 participants of the ongoing ImmuneRACE study and from 1,254 subjects provided by 6 global collaborators. The sample metadata nearly always contained a de-identified subject ID, COVID-19 status, age in years and sex. Where available, HLA class I and class II types were taken from metadata supplied by the sample provider and were not determined by assay-based typing.

TCRbeta CDR3 regions were amplified from genomic DNA using the immunoSEQ Assay, a bias-controlled multiplex PCR. For the original study's pipeline: The number of nucleated cells in each sample was estimated by amplification of reference gene primers within the assay. To quantify the absolute abundance of each unique TCRbeta CDR3 rearrangement, sequence reads were collapsed and filtered. For each sample, productive Simpson clonality was calculated as the square root of Simpson's diversity index across productive rearrangements. TCRdb limited this immuneACCESS table to in-frame rearrangements with V and J called. A share of clones is missing; checked studies link under half to unresolved V genes, and the rest is unexplained. For V, J and clone size, that table is used; D and trimming come from the DNA. The sample table shows some 200,000 clones, and 87% are seen once. About a tenth of the sample lies in the top ten.

Participants in the prospective study were aged roughly 18 to 89 years, lived in some 24 United States geographic areas, and enrolled through a virtual design. Cohort assignment in the prospective study relied on participant-reported clinical history from a screening survey and a study questionnaire. In the prospective study, whole blood, serum and a nasopharyngeal or oropharyngeal swab were collected from each participant by mobile phlebotomists. Participants in the prospective study had the option to provide additional blood draws and questionnaires over a roughly 2-month period. Blood samples from the prospective study were shipped frozen or at room temperature prior to DNA extraction. Overall results and qualifications from the work: How much clinical and demographic metadata was included differed by source and by participant, and the metadata was provided uncurated.

The V and J segments used are TRBV18 and TRBJ1-1, with the D gene too uncertain to name. Sequenced input: PBMCs or T cells enriched from blood (not recorded which). This TCR was recovered from a man aged 18-30 years with acute COVID-19. The CDR3: CASSGSEGNTEAFF. The DNA sequence is given as TGTGCCAGCTCAGGGTCAGAGGGGAACACTGAAGCTTTCTTT.